This TCR beta chain appears in the sequencing data of a study of blood T cells in healthy people across ages. The CDR3 length is 14 residues. Looked up from germline, CDR1 is SGHVS and CDR2 is FQNEAQ. A word on this clonotype: Its ends do not fully match the called genes, so a read error is possible.

A second PCR, run for about 6 to 12 cycles, used a sample-barcoded 5' primer plus a J-beta primer mix. Via MiXCR, TCRdb re-called the 5' RACE reads, giving one row per CDR3 protein. In the table there are some 1.6 million distinct CDR3 sequences, 30% to 40% of which are singletons. This TCR was sampled from a woman younger than 45 in good health. Material for sequencing was blood. The genes are TRBV7-8 and TRBJ1-5, with D uncertain. The CDR3 region is CASSLARSNQPRHF. Here the CDR3 DNA reads TGTGCCAGCAGCTTAGCAAGGAGCAATCAGCCCCGGCATTTT. Full variable domain (rest looked up from reference TRBV7-8 and TRBJ1-5): GAGVSQSPRYKVAKRGQDVALRCDPISGHVSLFWYQQALGQGPEFLTYFQNEAQLDKSGLPSDRFFAERPEGSVSTLKIQRTQQEDSAVYLCASSLARSNQPRHFGDGTRLSIL.